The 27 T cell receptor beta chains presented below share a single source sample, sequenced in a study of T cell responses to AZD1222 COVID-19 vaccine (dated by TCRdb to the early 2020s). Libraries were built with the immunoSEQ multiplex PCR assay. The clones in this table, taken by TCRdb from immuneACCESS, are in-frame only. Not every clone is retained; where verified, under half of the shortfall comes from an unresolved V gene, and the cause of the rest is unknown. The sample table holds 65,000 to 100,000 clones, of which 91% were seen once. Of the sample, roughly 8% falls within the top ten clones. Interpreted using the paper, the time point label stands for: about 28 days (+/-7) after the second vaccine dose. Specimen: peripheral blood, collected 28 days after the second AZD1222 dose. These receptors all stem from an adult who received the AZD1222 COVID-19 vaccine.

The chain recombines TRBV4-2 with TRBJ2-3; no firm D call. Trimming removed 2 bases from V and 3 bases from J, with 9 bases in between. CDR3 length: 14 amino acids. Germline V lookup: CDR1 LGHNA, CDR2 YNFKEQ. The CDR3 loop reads CASSQLATTDTQYF. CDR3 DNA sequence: TGTGCCAGCAGCCAACTTGCGACTACAGATACGCAGTATTTT.

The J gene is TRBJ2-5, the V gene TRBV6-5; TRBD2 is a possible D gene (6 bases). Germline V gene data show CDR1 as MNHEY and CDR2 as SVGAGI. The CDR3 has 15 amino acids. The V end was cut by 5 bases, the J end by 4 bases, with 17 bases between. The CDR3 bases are TGTGCCAGCAGTAAGGGACTGGTTGTCGGAGAGACCCAGTACTTC. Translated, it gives CASSKGLVVGETQYF.

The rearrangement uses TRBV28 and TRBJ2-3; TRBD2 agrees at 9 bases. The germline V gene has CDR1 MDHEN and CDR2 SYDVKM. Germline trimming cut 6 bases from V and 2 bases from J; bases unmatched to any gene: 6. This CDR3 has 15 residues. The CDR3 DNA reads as TGTGCCAGCAGGACGACTAGCGGATACACAGATACGCAGTATTTT. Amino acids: CASRTTSGYTDTQYF.

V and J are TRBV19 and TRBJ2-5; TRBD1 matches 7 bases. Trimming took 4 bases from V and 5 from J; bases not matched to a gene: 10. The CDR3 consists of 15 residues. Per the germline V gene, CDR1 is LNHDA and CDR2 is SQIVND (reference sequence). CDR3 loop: CASSSGQVEVETQYF. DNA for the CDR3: TGTGCCAGTAGTAGCGGACAGGTGGAGGTTGAGACCCAGTACTTC.

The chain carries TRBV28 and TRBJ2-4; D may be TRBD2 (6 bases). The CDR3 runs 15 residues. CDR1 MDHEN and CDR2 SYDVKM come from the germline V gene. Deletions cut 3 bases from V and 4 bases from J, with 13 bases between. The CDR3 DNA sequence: TGTGCCAGCAGTTTGCCTAGCGTTGGTAAAAACATTCAGTACTTC. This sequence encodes CASSLPSVGKNIQYF.

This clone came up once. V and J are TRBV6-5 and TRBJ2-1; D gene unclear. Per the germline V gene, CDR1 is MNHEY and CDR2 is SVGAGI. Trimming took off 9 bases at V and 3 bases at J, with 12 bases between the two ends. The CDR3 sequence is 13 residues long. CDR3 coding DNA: TGTGCCAGTCGGCAGGACCTCTACAATGAGCAGTTCTTC. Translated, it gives CASRQDLYNEQFF.

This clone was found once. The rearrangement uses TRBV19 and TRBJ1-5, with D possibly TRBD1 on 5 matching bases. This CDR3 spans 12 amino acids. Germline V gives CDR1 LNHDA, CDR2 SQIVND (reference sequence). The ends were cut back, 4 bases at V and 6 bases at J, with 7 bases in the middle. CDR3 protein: CASSTGVQPQHF. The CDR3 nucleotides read TGTGCCAGTAGTACGGGGGTTCAGCCCCAGCATTTT.

The CDR3 DNA follows: TGTGCCAGCAGGGACAGGATCAATAATTCACCCCTCCACTTT. This gives the protein CASRDRINNSPLHF. This sequence joins TRBV2 and TRBJ1-6, with 7 bases matching TRBD1. Germline CDR1 SNHLY, CDR2 FYNNEI. V trimming: 6 bases; J trimming: 5 bases; junction bases outside the gene matches: 4. The CDR3 covers 14 residues.

The CDR3 bases are TGTGCCAGTTGGAGGACGAACACCGGGGAGCTGTTTTTT. As protein: CASWRTNTGELFF. J is TRBJ2-2 and V is TRBV6-6, with D possibly matching TRBD2 (5 bases). This CDR3 region has 13 residues. CDR1 is MNHNY, CDR2 SVGAGI, per germline (reference sequence). V lost 9 bases to trimming and J lost 0 bases, with 8 bases between them.

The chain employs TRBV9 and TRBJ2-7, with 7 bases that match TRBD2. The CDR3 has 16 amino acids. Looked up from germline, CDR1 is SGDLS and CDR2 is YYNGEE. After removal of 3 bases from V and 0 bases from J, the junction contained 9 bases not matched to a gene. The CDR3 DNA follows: TGTGCCAGCAGCGCCGAGGTGGCTAGCGGCTCCTACGAGCAGTACTTC. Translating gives CASSAEVASGSYEQYF.

The CDR3 protein is CASSPGTPSYEQYF. The CDR3 DNA reads TGTGCCAGCAGCCCGGGGACACCTTCCTACGAGCAGTACTTC. The gene calls are TRBV7-2 and TRBJ2-7; maybe TRBD1 (6 bases). CDR3 size: 14 residues. V gave up 5 bases and J gave up 1 base, with 12 bases separating them. Germline V gene lookup returns CDR1 SGHTA and CDR2 FQGNSA.

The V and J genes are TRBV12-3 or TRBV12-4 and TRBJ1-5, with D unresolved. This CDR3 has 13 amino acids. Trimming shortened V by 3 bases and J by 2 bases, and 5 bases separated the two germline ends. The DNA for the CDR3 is TGTGCCAGCAGTTTTAATGGCAATCAGCCCCAGCATTTT. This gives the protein CASSFNGNQPQHF.

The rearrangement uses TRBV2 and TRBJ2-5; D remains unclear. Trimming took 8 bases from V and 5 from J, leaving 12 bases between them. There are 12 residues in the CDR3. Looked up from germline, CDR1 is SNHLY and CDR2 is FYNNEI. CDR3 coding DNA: TGTGCCAGCGCCCGTGGCCGGGAGACCCAGTACTTC. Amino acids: CASARGRETQYF.

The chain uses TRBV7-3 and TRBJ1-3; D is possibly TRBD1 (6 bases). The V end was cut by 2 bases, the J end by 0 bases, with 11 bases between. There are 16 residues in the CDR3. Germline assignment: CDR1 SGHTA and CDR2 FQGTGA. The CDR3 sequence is CASSLGGTPSGNTIYF. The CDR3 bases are TGTGCCAGCAGCTTAGGGGGGACACCCTCTGGAAACACCATATATTTT.

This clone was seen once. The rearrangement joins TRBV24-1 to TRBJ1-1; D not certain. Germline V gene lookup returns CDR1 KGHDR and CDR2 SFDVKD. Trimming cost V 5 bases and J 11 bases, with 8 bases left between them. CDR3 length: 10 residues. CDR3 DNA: TGTGCCACCAGTGTATTCCGGGCTTTCTTT. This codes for CATSVFRAFF.

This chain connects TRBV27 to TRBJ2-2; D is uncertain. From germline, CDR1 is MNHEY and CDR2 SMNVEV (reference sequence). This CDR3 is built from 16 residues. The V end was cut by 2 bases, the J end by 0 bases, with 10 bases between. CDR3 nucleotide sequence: TGTGCCAGCAGTTTAATAGAGAAAGCGAACACCGGGGAGCTGTTTTTT. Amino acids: CASSLIEKANTGELFF.

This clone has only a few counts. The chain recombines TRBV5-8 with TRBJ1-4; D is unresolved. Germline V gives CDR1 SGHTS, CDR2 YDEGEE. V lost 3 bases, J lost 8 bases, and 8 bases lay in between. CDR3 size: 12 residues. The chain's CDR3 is CASSSWEEKLFF. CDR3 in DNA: TGTGCCAGCAGCTCTTGGGAGGAAAAACTGTTTTTT.

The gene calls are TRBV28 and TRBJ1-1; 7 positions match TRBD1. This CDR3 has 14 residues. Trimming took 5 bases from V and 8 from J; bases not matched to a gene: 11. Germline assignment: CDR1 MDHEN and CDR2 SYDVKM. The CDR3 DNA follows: TGTGCCAGCAGTCCAGGGACAGCCCAGGCCGAAGCTTTCTTT. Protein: CASSPGTAQAEAFF.

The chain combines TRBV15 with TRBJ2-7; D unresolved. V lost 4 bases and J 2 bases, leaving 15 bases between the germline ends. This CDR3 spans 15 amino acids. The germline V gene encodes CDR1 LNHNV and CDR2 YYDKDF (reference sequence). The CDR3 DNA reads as TGTGCCACCAGCAAAGGTTCCGGACCGGCCTACGAGCAGTACTTC. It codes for CATSKGSGPAYEQYF.

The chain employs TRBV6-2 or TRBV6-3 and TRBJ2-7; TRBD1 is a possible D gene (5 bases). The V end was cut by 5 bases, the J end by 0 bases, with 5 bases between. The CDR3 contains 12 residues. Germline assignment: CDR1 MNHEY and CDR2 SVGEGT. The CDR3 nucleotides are TGTGCCAGCAGTGACAGCTCCTACGAGCAGTACTTC. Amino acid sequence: CASSDSSYEQYF.

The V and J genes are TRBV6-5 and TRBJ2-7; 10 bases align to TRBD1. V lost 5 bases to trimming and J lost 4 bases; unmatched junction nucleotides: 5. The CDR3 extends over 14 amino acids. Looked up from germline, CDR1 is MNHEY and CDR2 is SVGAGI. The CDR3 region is CASSPWTGGYEQYF. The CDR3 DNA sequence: TGTGCCAGCAGTCCCTGGACAGGGGGTTACGAGCAGTACTTC.

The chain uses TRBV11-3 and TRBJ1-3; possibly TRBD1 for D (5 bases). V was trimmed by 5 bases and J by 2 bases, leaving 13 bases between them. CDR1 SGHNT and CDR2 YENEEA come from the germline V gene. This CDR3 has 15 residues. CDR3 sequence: CASSPGGAAGNTIYF. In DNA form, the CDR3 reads TGTGCCAGCAGCCCAGGTGGGGCAGCTGGAAACACCATATATTTT.

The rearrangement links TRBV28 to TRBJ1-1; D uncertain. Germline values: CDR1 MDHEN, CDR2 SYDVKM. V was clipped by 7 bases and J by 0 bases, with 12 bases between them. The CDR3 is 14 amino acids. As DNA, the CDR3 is TGTGCCAGCACCCTTGTGGGCATGAACACTGAAGCTTTCTTT. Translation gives CASTLVGMNTEAFF. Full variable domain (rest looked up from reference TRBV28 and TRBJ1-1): DVKVTQSSRYLVKRTGEKVFLECVQDMDHENMFWYRQDPGLGLRLIYFSYDVKMKEKGDIPEGYSVSREKKERFSLILESASTNQTSMYLCASTLVGMNTEAFFGQGTRLTVV.

Here the CDR3 DNA reads TGTGCCAGCAGCCAATGGAGCGGGAGGGAAAACATTCAGTACTTC. It codes for CASSQWSGRENIQYF. The chain uses TRBV3-1 (or the pseudogene TRBV3-2) and TRBJ2-4; 10 nucleotides align to TRBD2. The V gene end was trimmed by 2 bases and the J gene end by 5 bases; junction bases not matched to a gene: 3. The length of the CDR3 is 15 residues. Germline CDR1 is LGHDT and CDR2 is YNNKEL (reference sequence).

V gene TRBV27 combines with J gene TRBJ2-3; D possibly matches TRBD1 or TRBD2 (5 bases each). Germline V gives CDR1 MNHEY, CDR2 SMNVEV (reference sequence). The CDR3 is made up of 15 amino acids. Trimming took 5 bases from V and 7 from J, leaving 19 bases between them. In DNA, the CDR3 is TGTGCCAGCAGTCACAACGGGGACGGTTCTTATACGCAGTATTTT. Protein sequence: CASSHNGDGSYTQYF.

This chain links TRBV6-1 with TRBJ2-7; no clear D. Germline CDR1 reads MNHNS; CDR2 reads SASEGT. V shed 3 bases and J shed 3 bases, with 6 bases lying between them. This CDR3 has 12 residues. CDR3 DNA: TGTGCCAGCAGTGACCCGGTCTACGAGCAGTACTTC. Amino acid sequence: CASSDPVYEQYF.

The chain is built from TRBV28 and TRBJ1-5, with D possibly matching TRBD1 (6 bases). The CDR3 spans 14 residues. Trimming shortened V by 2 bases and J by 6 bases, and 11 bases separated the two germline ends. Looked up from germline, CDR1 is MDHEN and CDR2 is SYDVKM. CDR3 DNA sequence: TGTGCCAGCAGTTTACCAGGGGAGGGTCAGCCCCAGCATTTT. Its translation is CASSLPGEGQPQHF.